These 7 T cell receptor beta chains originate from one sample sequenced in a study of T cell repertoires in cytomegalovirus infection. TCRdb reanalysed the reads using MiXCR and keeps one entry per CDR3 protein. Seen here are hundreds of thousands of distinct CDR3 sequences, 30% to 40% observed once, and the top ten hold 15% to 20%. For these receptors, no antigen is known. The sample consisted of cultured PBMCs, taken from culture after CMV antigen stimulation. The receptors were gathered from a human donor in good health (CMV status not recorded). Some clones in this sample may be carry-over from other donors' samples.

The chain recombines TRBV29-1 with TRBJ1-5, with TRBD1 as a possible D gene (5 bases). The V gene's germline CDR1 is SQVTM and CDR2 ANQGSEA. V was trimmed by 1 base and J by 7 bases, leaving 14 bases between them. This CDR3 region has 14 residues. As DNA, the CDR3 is TGCAGCGTTGAAGTTGGGGCGTCGGGGCAGCCCCAGCATTTT. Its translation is CSVEVGASGQPQHF.

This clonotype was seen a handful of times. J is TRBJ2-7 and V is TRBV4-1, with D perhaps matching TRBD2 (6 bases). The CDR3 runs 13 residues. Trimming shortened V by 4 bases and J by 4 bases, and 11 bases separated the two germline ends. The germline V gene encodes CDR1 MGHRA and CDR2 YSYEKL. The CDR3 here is CASSPGAGYEQYV. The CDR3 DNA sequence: TGCGCCAGCAGCCCTGGTGCGGGGTACGAGCAGTACGTC.

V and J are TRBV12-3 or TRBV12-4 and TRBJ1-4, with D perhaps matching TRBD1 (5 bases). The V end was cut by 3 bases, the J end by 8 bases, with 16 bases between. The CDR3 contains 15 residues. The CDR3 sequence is CASSFTTRRGEKLFF. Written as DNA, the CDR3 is TGTGCCAGCAGTTTCACTACAAGGAGGGGCGAAAAACTGTTTTTT.

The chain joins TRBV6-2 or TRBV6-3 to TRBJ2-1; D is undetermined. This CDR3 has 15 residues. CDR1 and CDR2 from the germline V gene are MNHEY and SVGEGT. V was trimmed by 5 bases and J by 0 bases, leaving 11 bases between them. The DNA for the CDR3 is TGTGCCAGCAGTGACGCTATAAACTCCTACAATGAGCAGTTCTTC. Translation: CASSDAINSYNEQFF.

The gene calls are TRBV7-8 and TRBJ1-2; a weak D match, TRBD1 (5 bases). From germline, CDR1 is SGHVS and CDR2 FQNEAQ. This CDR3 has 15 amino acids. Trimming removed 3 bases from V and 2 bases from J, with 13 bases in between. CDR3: CASSFRQPLNYGYTF. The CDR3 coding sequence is TGTGCCAGCAGCTTCAGACAGCCATTGAACTATGGCTACACCTTC.

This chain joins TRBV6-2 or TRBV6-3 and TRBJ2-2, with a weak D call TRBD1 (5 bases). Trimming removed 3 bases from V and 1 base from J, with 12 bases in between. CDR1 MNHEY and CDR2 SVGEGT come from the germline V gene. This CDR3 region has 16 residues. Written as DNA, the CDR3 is TGTGCCAGCAGTTATTATGGACAAATGAACACCGGGGAGCTGTTTTTT. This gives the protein CASSYYGQMNTGELFF.

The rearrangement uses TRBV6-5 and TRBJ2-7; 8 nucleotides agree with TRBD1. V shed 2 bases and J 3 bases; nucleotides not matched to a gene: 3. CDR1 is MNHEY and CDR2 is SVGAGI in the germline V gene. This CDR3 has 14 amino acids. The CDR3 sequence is CASSYQDRVYEQYF. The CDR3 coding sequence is TGTGCCAGCAGTTACCAGGACAGGGTCTACGAGCAGTACTTC.